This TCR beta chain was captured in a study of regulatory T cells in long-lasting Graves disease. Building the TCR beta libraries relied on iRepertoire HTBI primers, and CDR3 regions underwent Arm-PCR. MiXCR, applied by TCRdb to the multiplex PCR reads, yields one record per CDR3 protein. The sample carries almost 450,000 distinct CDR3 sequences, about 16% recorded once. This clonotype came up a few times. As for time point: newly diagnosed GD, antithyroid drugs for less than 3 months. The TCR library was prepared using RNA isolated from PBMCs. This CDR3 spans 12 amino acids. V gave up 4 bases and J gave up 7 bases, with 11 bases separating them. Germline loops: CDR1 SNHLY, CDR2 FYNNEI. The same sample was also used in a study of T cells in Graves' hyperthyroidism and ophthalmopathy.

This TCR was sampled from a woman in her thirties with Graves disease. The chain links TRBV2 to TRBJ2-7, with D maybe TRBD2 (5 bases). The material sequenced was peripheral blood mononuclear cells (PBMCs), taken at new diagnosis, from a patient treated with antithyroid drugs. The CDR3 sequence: CASSGIEGEQYF. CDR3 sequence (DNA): TGTGCCAGCAGTGGGATTGAGGGAGAGCAGTACTTC. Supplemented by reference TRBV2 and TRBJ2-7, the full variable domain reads EPEVTQTPSHQVTQMGQEVILRCVPISNHLYFYWYRQILGQKVEFLVSFYNNEISEKSEIFDDQFSVERPDGSNFTLKIRSTKLEDSAMYFCASSGIEGEQYFGPGTRLTVT.